A single sample is the source of the 18 T cell receptor beta chains below, sequenced in a study of the immune and genomic landscape of osteosarcoma. Data came from immunoSEQ multiplex PCR; TCRdb stores just in-frame clones and leaves some out. Of some 6,200 clones listed, 65% to 80% were seen once; the top ten hold over 12%. Primary, local recurrence and metastasis osteosarcoma tumors were taken after treatment from poor-prognosis patients. Sequenced material: osteosarcoma tumor tissue from the lung. These receptors all come from a human donor with osteosarcoma.

The chain carries TRBV19 and TRBJ1-5; 8 nucleotides agree with TRBD1. There are 15 residues in the CDR3. The germline V gene encodes CDR1 LNHDA and CDR2 SQIVND (reference sequence). Germline trimming cut 4 bases from V and 5 bases from J; bases unmatched to any gene: 7. CDR3 sequence: CASSSRTGRDQPQHF. As DNA, the CDR3 is TGTGCCAGTAGTAGCAGGACAGGGAGGGATCAGCCCCAGCATTTT.

The V gene is TRBV28, the J gene TRBJ2-3, with 10 bases lining up with TRBD2. Trimming at V came to 3 bases and at J to 0 bases, leaving 6 bases not matched to a gene. The CDR3 runs to 17 residues. In germline, CDR1 is MDHEN, CDR2 SYDVKM. The CDR3 DNA reads as TGTGCCAGCAGTTTGCAGCGGGGGGGACTGAGCACAGATACGCAGTATTTT. It translates to CASSLQRGGLSTDTQYF.

The CDR3 nucleotides are TGTGCCAGCAGCCCTAGGGGCAGCGATAATACGCAGTATTTT. Encoded protein: CASSPRGSDNTQYF. The gene calls are TRBV7-3 and TRBJ2-3; D may be TRBD1 (5 bases). Germline V gene sequence: CDR1 SGHTA, CDR2 FQGTGA. V was shortened by 5 bases and J by 7 bases, with 16 bases between the two germline ends. The CDR3 is 14 amino acids.

Comment on this clone: Sequence at one end of the junction differs from germline and may be a read error. This chain links TRBV5-1 with TRBJ1-1; maybe TRBD1 (5 bases). The V gene's germline CDR1 is SGHRS and CDR2 YFSETQ. The CDR3 length is 12 residues. The CDR3 bases are TGCGCCAGCAGCGTGTGGGGGGGTGAATCTTTCTTT. Translating it yields CASSVWGGESFF.

V and J are TRBV4-1 and TRBJ1-2, with no clear D. V shed 0 bases and J shed 7 bases, with 9 bases lying between them. The CDR3 spans 13 residues. CDR1 is MGHRA, CDR2 YSYEKL, per germline. The CDR3 loop reads CASSQDPRAGYTF. CDR3 DNA sequence: TGCGCCAGCAGCCAAGATCCTCGGGCTGGCTACACCTTC.

This rearrangement joins TRBV7-8 to TRBJ2-5; 9 positions agree with TRBD1. The tail of the sequence fits TRBJ2-7 better, so the J call may be wrong. This CDR3 spans 16 amino acids. CDR1 and CDR2 from the germline V gene are SGHVS and FQNEAQ. Here the CDR3 reads CASSFGQGRSSYEQYF. In DNA form, the CDR3 reads TGTGCCAGCAGCTTTGGACAGGGGAGGAGCTCCTACGAGCAGTACTTC.

The chain links TRBV28 to TRBJ2-2; D is perhaps TRBD2 (5 bases). Trimming left V 3 bases short and J 4 bases short, with 15 bases between. Germline V CDR1 and CDR2: MDHEN, SYDVKM. The CDR3 consists of 16 residues. Here the CDR3 reads CASSFWGSGSTGELFF. As DNA, the CDR3 is TGTGCCAGCAGTTTCTGGGGAAGTGGGAGCACCGGGGAGCTGTTTTTT.

CDR3 coding DNA: TGTGCCAGTAGTATTCTCAGGGATTCACCCCTCCACTTT. This encodes CASSILRDSPLHF. This chain uses TRBV19 with TRBJ1-6; D perhaps matches TRBD1 (5 bases). Trimming took 3 bases from V and 8 from J, leaving 8 bases between them. The germline gives CDR1 LNHDA, CDR2 SQIVND (reference sequence). The CDR3 totals 13 residues.

This clone has just a few counts. The chain couples TRBV7-2 to TRBJ2-3, with 9 bases fitting TRBD1. Germline-derived CDR1 and CDR2 are SGHTA and FQGNSA. The CDR3 has 15 residues. V lost 4 bases to trimming and J lost 4 bases; unmatched junction nucleotides: 6. CDR3 amino acids: CASSSPRQGADTQYF. As DNA, the CDR3 is TGTGCCAGCAGCTCCCCTCGACAGGGGGCAGATACGCAGTATTTT.

The chain recombines TRBV7-8 with TRBJ2-7; 12 nucleotides agree with TRBD2. This CDR3 comprises 18 residues. The germline gives CDR1 SGHVS, CDR2 FQNEAQ. V lost 5 bases to trimming and J lost 4 bases; unmatched junction nucleotides: 15. The CDR3 spells CASSPTRIGLAGKYEQYF. CDR3 nucleotides: TGTGCCAGCAGCCCCACCCGAATTGGACTAGCGGGAAAGTACGAGCAGTACTTC. Full variable domain (remainder filled in from reference TRBV7-8 and TRBJ2-7): GAGVSQSPRYKVAKRGQDVALRCDPISGHVSLFWYQQALGQGPEFLTYFQNEAQLDKSGLPSDRFFAERPEGSVSTLKIQRTQQEDSAVYLCASSPTRIGLAGKYEQYFGPGTRLTVT.

This clone was picked up a small number of times. This specimen includes other DNA sequences encoding the same CDR3. The chain carries TRBV7-9 and TRBJ1-2, with D unclear. CDR3 length: 14 residues. The germline CDR1 and CDR2 sequences are SEHNR and FQNEAQ (reference sequence). V was trimmed by 1 base and J by 4 bases, leaving 10 bases between them. The CDR3 region is CASSLDKGFYGYTF. Here the CDR3 DNA reads TGTGCCAGCAGCTTAGACAAGGGTTTCTATGGCTACACCTTC.

The chain employs TRBV11-2 and TRBJ2-7; 7 bases align to TRBD1. This CDR3 has 13 residues. Trimming cost V 6 bases and J 0 bases; bases outside gene matches: 2. Germline V lookup: CDR1 SGHAT, CDR2 FQNNGV. In nucleotides, the CDR3 is TGTGCCAGCAGTAAGGGGGCCTCCTACGAGCAGTACTTC. Amino acid sequence: CASSKGASYEQYF. The entire variable domain, with the rest obtained from reference TRBV11-2 and TRBJ2-7, is as follows: EAGVAQSPRYKIIEKRQSVAFWCNPISGHATLYWYQQILGQGPKLLIQFQNNGVVDDSQLPKDRFSAERLKGVDSTLKIQPAKLEDSAVYLCASSKGASYEQYFGPGTRLTVT.

The V and J genes are TRBV18 and TRBJ2-7; D assignment may be TRBD1 or TRBD2 (5 bases each). The V and J ends lost 6 bases and 3 bases respectively, with 15 bases between them. Per the germline V gene, CDR1 is KGHSH and CDR2 is LQKENI. This CDR3 has 14 residues. CDR3 loop: CASSRGPEGYEQYF. The CDR3 DNA is TGTGCCAGCTCCCGGGGCCCCGAGGGCTACGAGCAGTACTTC. Complete variable domain (other parts from reference TRBV18 and TRBJ2-7): NAGVMQNPRHLVRRRGQEARLRCSPMKGHSHVYWYRQLPEEGLKFMVYLQKENIIDESGMPKERFSAEFPKEGPSILRIQQVVRGDSAAYFCASSRGPEGYEQYFGPGTRLTVT.

There are a few counts of this clone. The chain combines TRBV7-9 with TRBJ2-7; D remains unclear. Germline V gene sequence: CDR1 SEHNR, CDR2 FQNEAQ (reference sequence). V lost 5 bases and J lost 11, with 13 bases in between. CDR3 length: 11 amino acids. The DNA of the CDR3 is TGTGCCAGCAGCGCAGGACCGATCGAGTACTTC. Encoded protein: CASSAGPIEYF.

This clone was recorded only once. This chain links TRBV4-3 with TRBJ1-1; TRBD1 aligns across 7 bases. Germline CDR1 reads LGHNA; CDR2 reads YSLEER. The CDR3 sequence is 16 residues long. The V gene end was trimmed by 6 bases and the J gene end by 0 bases; junction bases not matched to a gene: 10. This CDR3 is CASRPAAGTVNTEAFF. CDR3 coding DNA: TGCGCCAGCAGGCCCGCGGCCGGGACAGTGAACACTGAAGCTTTCTTT.

The chain joins TRBV7-2 to TRBJ2-7; D is possibly TRBD1 or TRBD2 (5 bases each). The germline CDR1 and CDR2 sequences are SGHTA and FQGNSA. V shed 6 bases and J shed 4 bases, with 10 bases lying between them. The CDR3 is made up of 12 amino acids. The CDR3 DNA is TGTGCCAGCAGAAGGGACGGATACGAGCAGTACTTC. Its protein is CASRRDGYEQYF.

This chain connects TRBV4-3 to TRBJ2-5, with TRBD2 identical over 7 bases. Germline trimming cut 1 base from V and 1 base from J; bases unmatched to any gene: 12. This CDR3 is built from 18 residues. Germline V gene data show CDR1 as LGHNA and CDR2 as YSLEER. The CDR3 DNA sequence: TGCGCCAGCAGCCAAGGAGTAGCGGGCCACATTTCCCAAGAGACCCAGTACTTC. It is translated as CASSQGVAGHISQETQYF.

The chain recombines TRBV10-2 with TRBJ2-1, with unresolved D. Germline CDR1 reads WSHSY; CDR2 reads SAAADI. The V gene lost 4 bases and the J gene lost 0 bases, with 22 bases spanning the gap. This CDR3 region has 19 residues. CDR3 loop: CASSVEDWYSRSSYNEQFF. The CDR3 DNA is TGCGCCAGCAGTGTTGAGGATTGGTACAGCAGGAGCTCCTACAATGAGCAGTTCTTC.